A selection of T cell receptor beta chains follows, all from one sample in a study of cytomegalovirus exposure and HLA in healthy donors. Produced via immunoSEQ multiplex PCR; TCRdb's table is partial and in-frame only. This sample has about 98,000 clones, with around four fifths found just once. Sequencing was performed on PBMCs. The receptors derive from a man aged 35 to 55 in good health and CMV-seronegative. The CDR3 runs from the conserved cysteine through the conserved F or W. A D gene is named only where the DNA matches it firmly. Rows give clone size only sometimes, using once, few, many, or a class for an expanded clone.

J: TRBJ1-3
V: TRBV2
D: .
size: .
CDR3: CASSPAGSGNTIYF
DNA: TGTGCCAGCAGTCCGGCAGGCTCTGGAAACACCATATATTTT

J: TRBJ2-1
V: TRBV5-1
D: TRBD1
size: .
CDR3: CASSLQPRDRGNEQFF
DNA: TGCGCCAGCAGCTTACAACCCCGGGACAGGGGCAACGAGCAGTTCTTC

J: TRBJ2-3
V: TRBV9
D: TRBD1
size: .
CDR3: CASSPGQDADTQYF
DNA: TGTGCCAGCAGCCCAGGACAGGACGCAGATACGCAGTATTTT

J: TRBJ2-6
V: TRBV7-3
D: TRBD1
size: .
CDR3: CASSSQGAGANVLTF
DNA: TGTGCCAGCAGCTCTCAGGGGGCTGGGGCCAACGTCCTGACTTTC

J: TRBJ2-7
V: TRBV7-2
D: TRBD2
size: .
CDR3: CASSISGGISYEQYF
DNA: TGTGCCAGCAGCATTAGCGGGGGGATTTCCTACGAGCAGTACTTC

J: TRBJ1-6
V: TRBV10-3
D: .
size: .
CDR3: CANGEANSPLHF
DNA: TGTGCCAATGGGGAGGCTAATTCACCCCTCCACTTT

J: TRBJ2-2
V: TRBV6-5
D: TRBD2
size: .
CDR3: CASRPLAGVAGELFF
DNA: TGTGCCAGCAGACCTCTAGCGGGGGTAGCCGGGGAGCTGTTTTTT

J: TRBJ1-6
V: TRBV12-5
D: TRBD1
size: .
CDR3: CASGGRGRVSPSPLHF
DNA: TGTGCTAGTGGAGGCAGGGGGCGCGTATCCCCGTCACCCCTCCACTTT

J: TRBJ2-7
V: TRBV29-1
D: TRBD2
size: .
CDR3: CSVEDWVRGGDSYEQYF
DNA: TGCAGCGTTGAAGATTGGGTGCGGGGGGGGGACTCCTACGAGCAGTACTTC

J: TRBJ1-2
V: TRBV7-9
D: TRBD1
size: .
CDR3: CASSLNRGPNYGYTF
DNA: TGTGCCAGCAGCTTAAATAGGGGGCCTAACTATGGCTACACCTTC

J: TRBJ1-1
V: TRBV4-1
D: .
size: .
CDR3: CASSQRAGNTEAFF
DNA: TGCGCCAGCAGCCAACGCGCAGGGAACACTGAAGCTTTCTTT

J: TRBJ2-3
V: TRBV9
D: TRBD2
size: .
CDR3: CASSPRGGPTDTQYF
DNA: TGTGCCAGCAGCCCGCGGGGGGGCCCCACAGATACGCAGTATTTT

J: TRBJ2-5
V: TRBV7-9
D: .
size: .
CDR3: CASSPRDSRETQYF
DNA: TGTGCCAGCAGCCCGCGGGACAGTCGGGAGACCCAGTACTTC

J: TRBJ2-7
V: TRBV6-4
D: .
size: .
CDR3: CASRAGPGSLEQYF
DNA: TGTGCCAGCAGGGCGGGACCAGGGTCCTTAGAGCAGTACTTC

J: TRBJ2-1
V: TRBV5-1
D: TRBD1
size: .
CDR3: CASSLTGGIYNEQFF
DNA: TGCGCCAGCAGCTTGACAGGGGGAATCTACAATGAGCAGTTCTTC

J: TRBJ2-1
V: TRBV19
D: .
size: .
CDR3: CASSRAYNEQFF
DNA: TGTGCCAGTAGTCGCGCGTACAATGAGCAGTTCTTC

J: TRBJ2-3
V: TRBV30
D: TRBD2
size: .
CDR3: CAWSPRGGGGTDTQYF
DNA: TGTGCCTGGAGTCCCCGCGGCGGGGGGGGCACAGATACGCAGTATTTT

J: TRBJ1-2
V: TRBV6-1
D: .
size: .
CDR3: CASRPGGGNGGYTF
DNA: TGTGCCAGCCGCCCGGGGGGTGGGAACGGGGGCTACACCTTC

J: TRBJ1-2
V: TRBV4-1
D: .
size: few
CDR3: CASSPGDLDGYTF
DNA: TGCGCCAGCAGCCCGGGAGATTTAGATGGCTACACCTTC

J: TRBJ1-1
V: TRBV11-2
D: TRBD1
size: .
CDR3: CASSFGQGANTEAFF
DNA: TGTGCCAGCAGCTTTGGACAGGGGGCGAACACTGAAGCTTTCTTT

J: TRBJ2-5
V: TRBV29-1
D: TRBD1
size: .
CDR3: CSVDRGQETQYF
DNA: TGCAGCGTTGACAGGGGGCAAGAGACCCAGTACTTC

J: TRBJ1-2
V: TRBV13
D: TRBD1
size: .
CDR3: CASSSLDRGGYTF
DNA: TGTGCCAGCAGCTCCCTCGACAGGGGTGGCTACACCTTC

J: TRBJ2-1
V: TRBV19
D: .
size: .
CDR3: CASRAGGFYNEQFF
DNA: TGTGCCAGTCGCGCCGGAGGTTTCTACAATGAGCAGTTCTTC

J: TRBJ2-1
V: TRBV7-7
D: TRBD2
size: .
CDR3: CASSLALAGGLNEQFF
DNA: TGTGCTAGCAGCTTAGCCCTAGCGGGGGGTTTGAATGAGCAGTTCTTC

J: TRBJ2-7
V: TRBV6-5
D: .
size: .
CDR3: CASTRRGGAVQYF
DNA: TGTGCCAGCACCCGAAGGGGCGGCGCCGTGCAGTACTTC

J: TRBJ1-1
V: TRBV10-3
D: TRBD1
size: .
CDR3: CAISERDRGRSEAFF
DNA: TGTGCCATCAGTGAGAGGGACAGGGGGCGTAGTGAAGCTTTCTTT

J: TRBJ1-4
V: TRBV5-1
D: TRBD1
size: once
CDR3: CASRWGQNNEKLFF
DNA: TGCGCCAGCAGATGGGGACAGAATAATGAAAAACTGTTTTTT

J: TRBJ2-3
V: TRBV7-9
D: .
size: .
CDR3: CASMRATDTQYF
DNA: TGTGCCAGCATGAGGGCCACAGATACGCAGTATTTT

J: TRBJ2-1
V: TRBV15
D: TRBD1
size: .
CDR3: CATSTYRDRDHEQFF
DNA: TGTGCCACCAGCACTTACCGGGACAGGGACCATGAGCAGTTCTTC

J: TRBJ1-6
V: TRBV5-1
D: .
size: .
CDR3: CASSFVTENSPLHF
DNA: TGCGCCAGCAGCTTTGTTACAGAAAATTCACCCCTCCACTTT

J: TRBJ1-2
V: TRBV14
D: TRBD1
size: .
CDR3: CASSLHRWETDRGDYGYTF
DNA: TGTGCCAGCAGCCTACACCGCTGGGAAACGGACAGGGGGGACTATGGCTACACCTTC

J: TRBJ1-6
V: TRBV9
D: .
size: .
CDR3: CASSVGQGKNSPLHF
DNA: TGTGCCAGCAGCGTAGGGCAGGGTAAGAATTCACCCCTCCACTTT

J: TRBJ1-6
V: TRBV11-1
D: .
size: .
CDR3: CASSSGSLHNSPLHF
DNA: TGTGCCAGCAGCTCGGGGAGCCTACATAATTCACCCCTCCACTTT

J: TRBJ1-2
V: TRBV5-8
D: .
size: once
CDR3: CASSLGRDRGYTF
DNA: TGTGCCAGCAGCTTGGGCCGGGATCGGGGCTACACCTTC

J: TRBJ2-7
V: TRBV4-1
D: TRBD1
size: .
CDR3: CASSQDLGQGFHAGQYF
DNA: TGCGCCAGCAGCCAAGATTTGGGACAGGGGTTTCACGCCGGGCAGTACTTC

J: TRBJ1-2
V: TRBV2
D: TRBD1
size: .
CDR3: CAKPRGQGGDGYIF
DNA: TGCGCCAAACCCCGGGGACAGGGGGGCGATGGCTACATCTTC

J: TRBJ2-3
V: TRBV7-7
D: TRBD2
size: .
CDR3: CPSGGAIDTQYF
DNA: TGTCCTAGCGGGGGGGCCATAGATACGCAGTATTTT

J: TRBJ2-3
V: TRBV7-6
D: TRBD2
size: .
CDR3: CASSLGGGSFSSTDTQYF
DNA: TGTGCCAGCAGCTTAGGCGGGGGGTCGTTCTCTAGCACAGATACGCAGTATTTT

J: TRBJ2-7
V: TRBV6-6
D: TRBD2
size: once
CDR3: CASSRTSGGPAGEQYF
DNA: TGTGCCAGCAGTCGGACTAGCGGGGGGCCCGCGGGTGAGCAGTACTTC

J: TRBJ1-1
V: TRBV7-3
D: TRBD1
size: .
CDR3: CASSLQGVETEAFF
DNA: TGTGCCAGCAGCTTACAGGGGGTTGAGACTGAAGCTTTCTTT

J: TRBJ2-7
V: TRBV7-6
D: .
size: .
CDR3: CASSLAGAGAYEQYF
DNA: TGTGCCAGCAGCTTAGCGGGGGCCGGGGCCTACGAGCAGTACTTC

J: TRBJ2-2
V: TRBV5-6
D: TRBD2
size: .
CDR3: CASSSWTSGGASNTGELFF
DNA: TGTGCCAGCAGCTCGTGGACTAGCGGGGGGGCTTCGAACACCGGGGAGCTGTTTTTT

J: TRBJ1-4
V: TRBV10-3
D: .
size: few
CDR3: CAISPAGANEKLFF
DNA: TGTGCCATCAGCCCGGCCGGGGCTAATGAAAAACTGTTTTTT

J: TRBJ2-2
V: TRBV6-1
D: TRBD1
size: few
CDR3: CASRSGQGGTGELFF
DNA: TGTGCCAGCAGGTCGGGACAGGGAGGCACCGGGGAGCTGTTTTTT

J: TRBJ2-4
V: TRBV19
D: TRBD1
size: .
CDR3: CASSITTGGRAKNIQYF
DNA: TGTGCCAGTAGTATAACGACAGGGGGACGGGCCAAAAACATTCAGTACTTC

J: TRBJ2-7
V: TRBV7-9
D: .
size: .
CDR3: CASSLKRGGSEYEQYF
DNA: TGTGCCAGCAGCTTAAAGAGGGGGGGCAGCGAATACGAGCAGTACTTC

J: TRBJ2-3
V: TRBV18
D: TRBD1
size: once
CDR3: CASSPGQVPTDTQYF
DNA: TGTGCCAGCTCACCGGGACAGGTGCCCACAGATACGCAGTATTTT

J: TRBJ1-3
V: TRBV2
D: .
size: .
CDR3: CASRMTGLRNTIYF
DNA: TGTGCCAGCAGGATGACAGGCCTAAGAAACACCATATATTTT

J: TRBJ1-1
V: TRBV19
D: TRBD1
size: .
CDR3: CASSAWTGTNTEAFF
DNA: TGTGCCAGTAGTGCATGGACAGGGACGAACACTGAAGCTTTCTTT

J: TRBJ1-2
V: TRBV13
D: TRBD1
size: .
CDR3: CASSADRVYGYTF
DNA: TGTGCCAGCAGCGCCGACAGGGTCTATGGCTACACCTTC

J: TRBJ2-1
V: TRBV7-3
D: TRBD2
size: .
CDR3: CASSPASGGHNEQFF
DNA: TGTGCCAGCAGCCCCGCTAGCGGGGGTCACAATGAGCAGTTCTTC

J: TRBJ1-4
V: TRBV5-6
D: .
size: .
CDR3: CASSPGWAKEKLFF
DNA: TGTGCCAGCAGCCCTGGGTGGGCCAAGGAAAAACTGTTTTTT

J: TRBJ2-7
V: TRBV2
D: TRBD2
size: .
CDR3: CASTRASGPYEQYF
DNA: TGTGCCAGTACTAGGGCTAGCGGCCCCTACGAGCAGTACTTC

J: TRBJ1-5
V: TRBV7-8
D: .
size: .
CDR3: CASSPRDNQPQHF
DNA: TGTGCCAGCAGCCCTCGAGATAATCAGCCCCAGCATTTT